The rows below give T cell receptor beta chains drawn from one sample of a study of blood T cell repertoires in COVID-19. Only in-frame clones appear in the TCRdb table, and some are missing; sequencing was by immunoSEQ multiplex PCR. This table holds 210,000 or so clones, 70% to 90% found once. The sample comprised peripheral blood. The receptors were sampled from a man aged 50-59 years with acute or convalescent COVID-19. The CDR3 runs from the conserved cysteine through the conserved F or W. Fields, in order: clone size, J gene, V gene, D gene, CDR3 protein. A D gene is named only where the DNA matches it firmly. Some rows have no size entry. The others give once, few or many, or a class for an expanded clone.

.,TRBJ1-2,TRBV6-5,TRBD1,CASSRQGDYGYTF
.,TRBJ2-3,TRBV6-5,.,CASTRQGTDTQYF
once,TRBJ2-7,TRBV5-1,.,CASSLDGGVYEQYF
few,TRBJ1-2,TRBV6-1,.,CASSEAGGAGYGYTF
.,TRBJ1-5,TRBV10-3,TRBD1,CATSEGALPGGQPQHF
.,TRBJ2-6,TRBV27,.,CASSAGFPSSGANVLTF
.,TRBJ2-5,TRBV5-1,TRBD2,CASSTRLAGGQETQYF
.,TRBJ2-5,TRBV12-5,TRBD1,CASATLYDGTGKETQYF
.,TRBJ2-1,TRBV30,.,CAWSPRGQFKKVSSYNEQFF
.,TRBJ2-6,TRBV6-5,.,CASSYVGRAGANVLTF
.,TRBJ1-1,TRBV19,.,CASSPQGFTEAFF
.,TRBJ2-5,TRBV9,.,CASSDSPLVQETQYF
.,TRBJ2-5,TRBV4-1,TRBD1,CASSKGAREETQYF